This is a list of T cell receptor beta chains from one sample in a study of cytomegalovirus exposure and HLA in healthy donors. Clones were sequenced by immunoSEQ multiplex PCR, and TCRdb holds only the in-frame ones, with some missing. This sample has about 86,000 clones, with 60% to 80% found just once. Sample: PBMCs. The source of these receptors is a man between 60 and 75 years old in good health and CMV-seronegative. Each CDR3 is given with its conserved first and last residue. D genes are given only for firm matches. Size is stated for part of the rows, as once, few or many counts, or as a class when the clone is expanded.

TRBD1	NA	TRBV28	TRBJ1-5	CASSFPGQGNQPQHF	TGTGCCAGCAGTTTCCCGGGACAGGGAAATCAGCCCCAGCATTTT
NA	NA	TRBV19	TRBJ1-5	CASSIGYSNQPQHF	TGTGCCAGTAGTATAGGCTATAGCAATCAGCCCCAGCATTTT
NA	few	TRBV28	TRBJ1-1	CASSSFDSRGTEAFF	TGTGCCAGCAGTTCCTTCGACTCACGGGGCACTGAAGCTTTCTTT
NA	NA	TRBV2	TRBJ2-4	CASERSGLNIQYF	TGTGCCAGCGAGCGGTCAGGACTAAACATTCAGTACTTC
TRBD1	NA	TRBV10-2	TRBJ1-3	CASSETGQGSDTIYF	TGCGCCAGCAGTGAGACGGGACAGGGTTCAGACACCATATATTTT
NA	NA	TRBV5-4	TRBJ2-5	CASRFNQETQYF	TGTGCCAGCAGATTTAACCAAGAGACCCAGTACTTC
TRBD1	once	TRBV6-5	TRBJ1-1	CASSSPRDRGGTEAFF	TGTGCCAGCAGTTCGCCTCGGGACAGGGGGGGGACTGAAGCTTTCTTT
NA	NA	TRBV6-1	TRBJ1-5	CASSEDSGDQPQHF	TGTGCCAGCAGTGAAGACTCAGGCGATCAGCCCCAGCATTTT
NA	NA	TRBV6-5	TRBJ2-7	CASSYLRTALSYEQYF	TGTGCCAGCAGTTACCTCCGGACAGCCCTCTCCTACGAGCAGTACTTC
NA	NA	TRBV6-5	TRBJ2-1	CASSPGGSSYNEQFF	TGTGCCAGCAGTCCTGGCGGCAGCTCCTACAATGAGCAGTTCTTC
NA	NA	TRBV11-2	TRBJ2-7	CASSLDPSSSYEQYF	TGTGCCAGCAGCTTAGATCCGTCCAGCTCCTACGAGCAGTACTTC
TRBD1	few	TRBV7-9	TRBJ1-1	CASSLETGETEAFF	TGTGCCAGCAGCTTAGAGACAGGGGAAACTGAAGCTTTCTTT
NA	NA	TRBV2	TRBJ2-2	CASSEQGQAGELFF	TGTGCCAGCAGTGAACAGGGGCAGGCCGGGGAGCTGTTTTTT
TRBD1	NA	TRBV27	TRBJ1-1	CASSLKTWDRSGTEAFF	TGTGCCAGCAGTTTAAAAACATGGGACAGGTCGGGTACTGAAGCTTTCTTT
NA	NA	TRBV2	TRBJ1-1	CASSRVNTEAFF	TGTGCCAGCTCCAGGGTGAACACTGAAGCTTTCTTT
NA	NA	TRBV6-1	TRBJ1-1	CASSEQDTEAFF	TGTGCCAGCAGTGAACAGGACACTGAAGCTTTCTTT
NA	few	TRBV5-4	TRBJ2-7	CASSLAGQGLSYEQYF	TGTGCCAGCAGCTTGGCCGGGCAGGGGCTAAGTTACGAGCAGTACTTC
NA	NA	TRBV11-3	TRBJ2-3	CASSPRDTQYF	TGTGCCAGCAGCCCCAGGGATACGCAGTATTTT
TRBD2	NA	TRBV28	TRBJ2-3	CASSLRRSSGGRDTQYF	TGTGCCAGCAGTTTACGCCGAAGTAGCGGGGGGCGAGATACGCAGTATTTT
TRBD1	NA	TRBV7-2	TRBJ2-4	CASSSTGLGNIQYF	TGTGCCAGCAGCTCGACAGGGCTCGGAAACATTCAGTACTTC
NA	NA	TRBV5-4	TRBJ1-4	CASSSYTGGRNEKLFF	TGTGCCAGCAGCTCTTATACCGGAGGGCGTAATGAAAAACTGTTTTTT
NA	NA	TRBV4-1	TRBJ1-4	CASSQVRGTNEKLFF	TGCGCCAGCAGCCAAGTACGGGGTACTAATGAAAAACTGTTTTTT
NA	few	TRBV5-5	TRBJ1-2	CASSLERAPDLNGYTF	TGTGCCAGCAGCTTGGAGAGGGCCCCTGACCTAAATGGCTACACCTTC
NA	NA	TRBV19	TRBJ2-1	CASSVQVVGEQFF	TGTGCCAGTAGTGTACAGGTAGTGGGGGAGCAGTTCTTC
TRBD1	NA	TRBV6-1	TRBJ2-1	CASSVNGQGIMNEQFF	TGTGCCAGCAGTGTGAACGGACAGGGCATAATGAATGAGCAGTTCTTC
TRBD1	NA	TRBV19	TRBJ1-1	CASSNQRGDRDMNTEAFF	TGTGCCAGTAGCAACCAAAGGGGGGACAGAGACATGAACACTGAAGCTTTCTTT
TRBD1	NA	TRBV29-1	TRBJ2-2	CSVAQGFTGELFF	TGCAGCGTTGCACAGGGGTTCACCGGGGAGCTGTTTTTT
TRBD2	once	TRBV4-2	TRBJ2-1	CASSQDTSGRADEQFF	TGTGCCAGCAGCCAAGATACTAGCGGGAGGGCGGATGAGCAGTTCTTC
NA	NA	TRBV11-2	TRBJ2-5	CASSRQIPQETQYF	TGTGCCAGCAGCCGACAGATCCCTCAAGAGACCCAGTACTTC
NA	NA	TRBV5-4	TRBJ2-1	CASRLVAIDEQFF	TGTGCCAGCAGGCTGGTAGCCATCGATGAGCAGTTCTTC
TRBD2	NA	TRBV6-6	TRBJ2-7	CASSYSLAASYEQYF	TGTGCCAGCAGTTACTCGCTAGCGGCGTCCTACGAGCAGTACTTC
NA	NA	TRBV2	TRBJ2-7	CASSVEQSYEQYF	TGTGCCAGCAGTGTAGAACAGAGCTACGAGCAGTACTTC
NA	NA	TRBV2	TRBJ2-3	CASSEAVAIADTQYF	TGTGCCAGCAGTGAAGCGGTAGCGATCGCAGATACGCAGTATTTT
TRBD2	NA	TRBV30	TRBJ2-2	CAWSPAGLAGTGELFF	TGTGCCTGGAGTCCTGCGGGACTAGCGGGAACCGGGGAGCTGTTTTTT
TRBD2	NA	TRBV6-6	TRBJ2-1	CASRLLAGNEQFF	TGTGCCAGCAGGTTACTAGCGGGCAATGAGCAGTTCTTC
NA	few	TRBV27	TRBJ2-2	CASSLGGGANTGELFF	TGTGCCAGCAGCCTTGGGGGGGGCGCAAACACCGGGGAGCTGTTTTTT
NA	NA	TRBV29-1	TRBJ2-4	CSVEVTLREAKNIQYF	TGCAGCGTTGAAGTCACGCTCCGGGAGGCCAAAAACATTCAGTACTTC
TRBD1	NA	TRBV29-1	TRBJ2-7	CSALGTGTYEQYF	TGCAGCGCTTTAGGGACAGGGACCTACGAGCAGTACTTC
TRBD1	NA	TRBV28	TRBJ2-2	CASSYPGQGTGELFF	TGTGCCAGCAGTTATCCGGGACAGGGGACCGGGGAGCTGTTTTTT
NA	once	TRBV19	TRBJ1-1	CASSIGEGSGTEAFF	TGTGCCAGTAGTATAGGGGAGGGGTCGGGCACTGAAGCTTTCTTT